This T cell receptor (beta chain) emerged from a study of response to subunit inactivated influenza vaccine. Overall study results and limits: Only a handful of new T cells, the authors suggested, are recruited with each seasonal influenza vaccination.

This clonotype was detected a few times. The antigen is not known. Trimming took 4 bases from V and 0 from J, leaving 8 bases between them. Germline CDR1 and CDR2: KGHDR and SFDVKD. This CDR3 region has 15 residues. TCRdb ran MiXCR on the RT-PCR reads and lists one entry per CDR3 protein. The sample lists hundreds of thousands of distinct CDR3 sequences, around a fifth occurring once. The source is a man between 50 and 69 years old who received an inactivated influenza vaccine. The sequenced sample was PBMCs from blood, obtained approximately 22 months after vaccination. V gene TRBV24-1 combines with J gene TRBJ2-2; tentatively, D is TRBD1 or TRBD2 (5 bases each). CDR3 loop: CATSEGTANTGELFF. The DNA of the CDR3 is TGTGCCACCAGTGAGGGGACGGCGAACACCGGGGAGCTGTTTTTT.